This paragraph reports one T cell receptor beta chain. Its antigen is still unknown. No much larger clone exists at a distance of one base, and base qualities are not known. The cohort consisted of more than 650 healthy bone marrow donors. At the time of sampling, every cohort member was nominally healthy, though immune exposures that went unrecorded were likely present. The donor tested CMV seronegative and was one of the 352 seronegative cohort members. Every donor gave a peripheral blood sample, and the peripheral blood mononuclear cells from that sample were used for TCR beta sequencing. Genomic DNA was extracted from the blood cell samples with the Qiagen DNeasy Blood Extraction Kit. In the germline V gene, CDR1 corresponds to SGHNT and CDR2 to YENEEA. Relative to germline, V is missing 5 bases and J is missing 6 bases, with 9 bases of the junction outside any gene match. The CDR3 contains 16 residues, cysteine and phenylalanine counted. Left in the record is the CDR3 DNA by itself, 48 bases read in frame from the first base.

This entry comes from a study of cytomegalovirus exposure and HLA in healthy donors (dated by TCRdb to the late 2010s). Study-level background: An earlier analysis of approximately 590 of the donors reported 276 Gb of sequence data and about 100 million unique TCR beta sequences from about 179 million T cells. An early release covering around 630 HLA-typed donors comprised about 300 gigabases of sequencing data and around 80 million unique TCR sequences. The genetic ancestry cluster associated with self-reported Caucasian donors included about 84% of the roughly 400 genotyped donors. The study was designed to test whether signatures of past pathogen exposure could be identified by cataloging public T cell receptors. The study profiled the T cell repertoires of about 640 subjects by immunosequencing and related them to cytomegalovirus serostatus. Along with the approximately 620-subject first cohort, a separate validation cohort of over 90 different subjects was used. High-throughput TCR immunosequencing, statistical association of individual TCRs with disease status, and machine learning were combined to predict cytomegalovirus infection status. A later analysis re-examined previously published TCR beta repertoires from over 500 donors and added high-resolution HLA genotyping to investigate patterns of TCR occurrence. Rather than drawing on any new phenotypic data, the later analysis identified candidate immune exposures from TCR beta sequences and the way those sequences occurred across donors. To decide whether each TCR beta V gene segment behaved as functional or pseudogenic, an earlier analysis of fewer than 750 of the donors relied on high-throughput TCR beta sequencing. Donor age, sex, ethnicity and CMV serostatus were compiled together with the repertoire data. In a later genetic analysis, genome-wide SNP genotypes for about 55% of the roughly 670 donors were used, and that subset was treated as a discovery cohort. Every discovery cohort repertoire had been produced on one sequencing platform. Class I and class II HLA loci were covered by the typing at four-digit resolution. Typing coverage differed by locus: A, B, C, DRB1 and DQB1 were typed in roughly 620-640 donors, DQA1 in 522, DPA1 in around 600, and DPB1 in 472. Because of strong linkage in the cohort, roughly five DR-DQ haplotypes were treated as single units for association and clustering. Among roughly 370 genotyped donors of the cohort, an average of approximately 240,000 unique TCR beta nucleotide sequences were sequenced per donor, roughly 20% of them non-productive. The paper's findings and limits, for the study overall: The classifier was reported to diagnose cytomegalovirus status with high specificity and sensitivity in both the original and validation cohorts. Linkage disequilibrium might explain the correlated functional status among segregating V segments, but an unknown experimental factor could not be ruled out. A cluster of highly shared sequence variants was judged likely to be a technical artifact of the sequencing pipeline. According to a later analysis, TCR association rates differed among HLA loci, with DRB1 alleles showing the most associated TCRs and HLA-C alleles showing the fewest. The earlier analysis of fewer than 750 of the donors excluded seventeen rarely observed V segments, including chromosome 9 orphons, because counts were too low. Broadly in line with IMGT annotations, most TCR beta V segments showed up in productive rearrangements about 87% or about 30% of the time in an earlier analysis of several hundred of the donors. A later analysis found that HLA-associated TCR beta chains were more clonally expanded and had lower generation probabilities than equally common non-associated chains. Specific HLA alleles were associated with over 15,000 TCR beta sequences at a false discovery rate of 0.05 in a later analysis. Only TCR beta chains were sequenced in this cohort, and the absence of alpha or paired-chain data limited detectable features. Most CMV-associated TCR beta chains appeared to be HLA-restricted in a later analysis, and the HLA associations seemed to be driven largely by CMV exposure. In a later analysis, several top co-occurrence clusters were reported to appear linked to parvovirus B19, influenza, CMV and Epstein-Barr virus. Some IMGT-functional V segments, including TRBV6-2 and TRBV6-3, could not be told apart with the 87-base-pair reads, so those segments were excluded. According to the authors, the approach could potentially be generalized to other disease states and immunological phenotypes. Sequencing depth was assumed to be roughly uniform across donors in the presence/absence analyses, though that assumption may not hold. Strong co-occurrence of HLA alleles, especially DR and DQ, made assigning TCR associations to individual alleles difficult. Most TCR sequences were seen in very few donors, while some public TCRs were found in many individuals. HLA typing was unavailable for some donors at each locus, so association tests used only the typed subset. The only immune exposure information available for the cohort was CMV serostatus. A few of the identified cytomegalovirus-associated TCR beta chains were confirmed in vitro to be specific for cytomegalovirus antigens. A later genetic analysis reported fewer N-insertions in productive TCRs among donors in an Asian-associated ancestry cluster than the approximately 670-donor mean. A later genetic analysis associated a missense DCLRE1C variant with V-gene and J-gene trimming of TCR beta chains, and an independent cohort replicated the association. A total of some 180 TCR beta chains were listed by the study as associated with cytomegalovirus. A further reported finding was that TCR beta sequences accurately predicted the HLA-A and HLA-B alleles for most subjects in the first cohort.

The library came from the immunoSEQ multiplex PCR assay. For the multiplex PCR, a mixture combining 60 forward primers for TCR Vbeta segments and 13 reverse primers for TCR Jbeta segments was used. Amplification of the CDR3 region of rearranged TCR beta genes was performed with a multiplex PCR assay on genomic DNA. On the Illumina HiSeq System, the amplified TCR beta libraries were sequenced as 87-base-pair reads. In the source study's methods: A later analysis counted approximately 74 million unique TCR beta chains across the roughly 700 repertoires, and around 9.9 million of these chains were shared by at least two donors. To remove PCR and sequencing errors, raw reads were error-corrected and collapsed into unique sequences using a nearest-neighbor algorithm that merged closely related sequences. CDR3 sequences were aligned to IMGT reference sequences to assign V, D and J gene segments. Each retained sequence needed at least a six-nucleotide match to both a V gene segment and a J gene segment. A rearrangement counted as productive if the CDR3 had no stop codons and remained in frame with V and J, and every other rearrangement counted as non-productive. Following IMGT convention, CDR3 was defined as the stretch from the second conserved V-encoded cysteine to the conserved J-encoded phenylalanine. In an earlier analysis of 550 to 650 of the donors, sequences lacking an unambiguous match to a single V gene segment were excluded. An earlier analysis of 587 of the donors classified V segments as functional when productive rearrangements were above 56.7% and as segregating when the standard deviation between donors was above 5%. To diagnose cytomegalovirus status from the catalog of TCR beta chain sequences, a statistical classification framework was built. A later analysis assigned V and J genes by comparing TCR nucleotide sequences with IMGT/GENE-DB human TR gene sequences. Using the TCRdist pipeline, a later analysis assigned CDR3 sequences along with most-parsimonious VDJ recombination scenarios. A later analysis defined each TCR beta chain by its CDR3 amino acid sequence plus V-gene family, and excluded reads lacking a unique V-gene family. To address suspected cross-contamination and a sequencing artifact, a later analysis removed some 620 highly shared, low-generation-probability nucleotide sequences. For each public chain, a later analysis derived a clonal expansion index from normalized ranks of inferred template counts within each repertoire. Generation probabilities in a later analysis came from a VDJ recombination model fitted to out-of-frame rearrangements, and those results were checked against IGoR. In a later analysis, hypergeometric tests were used to score TCR-TCR, TCR-HLA and TCR-CMV co-occurrence, with a repertoire-size bias correction applied to TCR pairs. To estimate false discovery rates, a later analysis permuted the HLA or CMV assignments 20 times. In a later analysis, co-occurring TCRs were grouped with DBSCAN, and TCRdist sequence similarity was added when clustering was performed within HLA-allele-positive subsets. Co-occurrence clustering excluded repertoires with fewer than 30,000 or more than 120,000 public chains, plus five with anomalous nucleotide sharing. TCRdb re-hosts the immuneACCESS table, in-frame sequences only. Its copies lack some clones; in the studies checked, an unresolved V gene accounts for under half of them, and the cause for the rest is not known. V and J calls and clone size are copied from that table; D and trimming were computed from the DNA. Counted in this sample were 150,000 or so clones; around two thirds of them appeared once. Approximately 1.6% of the sample rests with the top ten.

The TCR sequence derives from a woman aged 18-29 years in good health and CMV-seronegative. This receptor chain uses TRBV11-3 and TRBJ2-1; 11 central nucleotides agree with TRBD2. Source material: PBMCs. The nucleotide sequence is given as TGTGCCAGCAGCCCCCCACTAGCGGGGGCGAGCAATGAGCAGTTCTTC. Its product reads: CASSPPLAGASNEQFF.